These T cell receptor beta chains were read from a single sample in a study of blood T cell dynamics during melanoma immunotherapy. Sequenced by immunoSEQ multiplex PCR; TCRdb stores in-frame clones only, minus some. The sample consists of 7,500 to 10,000 clones, 70% to 90% of them appearing once. The material was blood, obtained from a patient treated with checkpoint blockade. These receptor sequences come from a human donor with melanoma. Both conserved end residues are part of each CDR3. The D gene is left open where the match is weak. Clone sizes are given selectively: once, few, many, or a class where the clone is expanded.

CASSSRDLLYEQYF	TGTGCCAGCAGTTCGCGGGACTTACTCTACGAGCAGTACTTC	NA	TRBV28	TRBJ2-7	once
CASSPPGGETQYF	TGTGCCAGCAGTCCCCCGGGGGGAGAGACCCAGTACTTC	TRBD2	TRBV5-5	TRBJ2-5	NA
CASSLPNLGTEAFF	TGTGCCAGCTCCCTTCCCAACCTGGGGACTGAAGCTTTCTTT	NA	TRBV18	TRBJ1-1	NA
CASSPPGLNTEAFF	TGTGCCAGCTCACCCCCAGGGCTGAACACTGAAGCTTTCTTT	NA	TRBV18	TRBJ1-1	NA
CASSPGQGGYEQYF	TGTGCCAGCAGCCCCGGACAGGGAGGCTACGAGCAGTACTTC	TRBD1	TRBV7-7	TRBJ2-7	NA
CASSLDWAGSETQYF	TGTGCCAGCAGCTTAGATTGGGCGGGATCAGAGACCCAGTACTTC	NA	TRBV11-2	TRBJ2-5	NA
CASSVAGQGGTEAFF	TGTGCCAGCAGCGTAGCGGGACAGGGGGGCACTGAAGCTTTCTTT	TRBD1	TRBV9	TRBJ1-1	few
CASSLSQGPTYEQYF	TGTGCCAGCAGTCTCTCACAGGGGCCCACCTACGAGCAGTACTTC	TRBD1	TRBV28	TRBJ2-7	few
CASSLAATPGELFF	TGTGCCAGCAGCTTAGCGGCAACCCCCGGGGAGCTGTTTTTT	NA	TRBV11-1	TRBJ2-2	NA
CASSDGASSYNEQFF	TGTGCCAGCAGTGACGGGGCTTCGTCCTACAATGAGCAGTTCTTC	NA	TRBV6-1	TRBJ2-1	NA
CASSQTTGTGANVLTF	TGCGCCAGCAGCCAAACGACAGGGACCGGGGCCAACGTCCTGACTTTC	TRBD1	TRBV4-3	TRBJ2-6	NA
CASSLADRAQPQHF	TGTGCCAGCAGCTTAGCAGACAGGGCACAGCCCCAGCATTTT	TRBD1	TRBV7-3	TRBJ1-5	NA
CASSPGTGYQPQHF	TGTGCCAGCAGCCCCGGGACAGGGTATCAGCCCCAGCATTTT	TRBD1	TRBV7-2	TRBJ1-5	few
CASSGNRERHEQYF	TGTGCCAGCAGCGGGAACAGGGAACGGCACGAGCAGTACTTC	NA	TRBV4-2	TRBJ2-7	once
CASRLDRVDTEAFF	TGTGCCAGCAGGCTGGACAGGGTCGACACTGAAGCTTTCTTT	TRBD1	TRBV6-1	TRBJ1-1	NA
CASSLGYTSNYGYTF	TGTGCCAGCAGTTTAGGTTACACCTCTAACTATGGCTACACCTTC	NA	TRBV28	TRBJ1-2	once
CASSYRAPGISGYTF	TGTGCCAGCAGTTACAGGGCCCCAGGGATCAGTGGCTACACCTTC	NA	TRBV6-5	TRBJ1-2	NA